The clone carrying this TCR beta chain has more than one count but fewer than ten. No antigen is known for it. The sample comes from a study of CD8 T cells in ankylosing spondylitis. Findings and limits, study-wide: Reports say disease-linked clones showed up significantly more in matched ankylosing spondylitis synovial fluid. What appeared characteristic of ankylosing spondylitis blood was a TCR beta motif of under 10 highly homologous variants.

In making TCR beta libraries, quantitative 5'-RACE with molecular barcodes was used. TCRdb ran MiXCR on the 5' RACE reads and lists one entry per CDR3 protein. The profile shows 390,000 or so distinct CDR3 sequences, around 24% of them singletons. J lost 3 bases, V lost 4 bases, and 5 bases had no gene match. The CDR3 contains 15 residues. Germline assignment: CDR1 SGHTA and CDR2 FQGTGA. The chain joins TRBV7-3 to TRBJ2-2, with 7 bases fitting TRBD1. Sequencing input: blood, either unsorted or a sorted T cell fraction (not recorded which). This clonotype was obtained from a male donor with ankylosing spondylitis. CDR3 DNA: TGTGCCAGCAGCTCTAGCAGGGGGTACACCGGGGAGCTGTTTTTT. This translates into CASSSSRGYTGELFF.